This T cell receptor beta chain was captured by sequencing in a study of blood T cells in healthy people across ages. CDR1 SGHRS and CDR2 YFSETQ come from the germline V gene. The CDR3 consists of 15 residues. A second about 7 to 12 cycle PCR used barcoded and J-beta primers. TCRdb used MiXCR to reprocess the 5' RACE reads, holding one entry per CDR3 protein. The sample contains just over 1 million distinct CDR3 sequences, 45% of which appear only once. On this clonotype itself: Its antigen remains unidentified. An end of the junction does not agree with germline; a read error may underlie this.

Study observations and caveats: Naive T cell percentage showed a strong correlation with the diversity of TCR beta.

The source material was blood. The chain recombines TRBV5-1 with TRBJ2-7, with TRBD2 matching over 7 bases. This TCR derives from a woman aged 60 to 75 in good health. CDR3 protein: CTSSLVAGVLYEQYF. The CDR3 bases are TGCACCAGCAGCTTGGTCGCGGGAGTCCTCTACGAGCAGTACTTC.